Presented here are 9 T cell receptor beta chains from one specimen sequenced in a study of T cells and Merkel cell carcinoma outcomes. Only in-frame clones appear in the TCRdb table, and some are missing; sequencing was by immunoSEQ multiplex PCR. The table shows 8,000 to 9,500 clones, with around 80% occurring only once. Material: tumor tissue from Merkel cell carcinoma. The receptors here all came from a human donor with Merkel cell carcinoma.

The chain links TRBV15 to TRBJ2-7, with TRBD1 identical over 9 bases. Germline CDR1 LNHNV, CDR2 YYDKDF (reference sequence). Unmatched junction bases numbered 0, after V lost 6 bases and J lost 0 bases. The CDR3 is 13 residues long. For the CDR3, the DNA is TGTGCCACCAGGACAGGGGGCTCCTACGAGCAGTACTTC. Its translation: CATRTGGSYEQYF.

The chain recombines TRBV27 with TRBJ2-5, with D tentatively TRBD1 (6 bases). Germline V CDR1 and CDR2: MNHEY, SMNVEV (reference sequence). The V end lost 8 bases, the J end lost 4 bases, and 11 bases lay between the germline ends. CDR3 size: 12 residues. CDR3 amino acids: CASGRGSETQYF. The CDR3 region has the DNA TGTGCCAGCGGTAGGGGGTCAGAGACCCAGTACTTC.

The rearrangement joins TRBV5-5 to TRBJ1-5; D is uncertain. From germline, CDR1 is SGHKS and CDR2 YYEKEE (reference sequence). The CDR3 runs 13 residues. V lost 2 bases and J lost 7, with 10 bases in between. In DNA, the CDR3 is TGTGCCAGCAGCTTTTCACTTGGGCAGCCCCAGCATTTT. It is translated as CASSFSLGQPQHF.

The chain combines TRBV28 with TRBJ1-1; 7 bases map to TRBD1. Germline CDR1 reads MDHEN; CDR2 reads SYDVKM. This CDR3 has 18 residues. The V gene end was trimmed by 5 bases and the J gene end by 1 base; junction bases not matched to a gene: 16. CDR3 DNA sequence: TGTGCCAGCAGTCCCGCAGCCGCTTTGGGACAGCAGAACACTGAAGCTTTCTTT. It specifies CASSPAAALGQQNTEAFF.

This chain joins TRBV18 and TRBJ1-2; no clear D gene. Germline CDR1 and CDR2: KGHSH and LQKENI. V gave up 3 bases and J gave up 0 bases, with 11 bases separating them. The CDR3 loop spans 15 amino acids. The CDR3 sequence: CASSPDWESNYGYTF. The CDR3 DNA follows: TGTGCCAGCTCACCGGATTGGGAGTCTAACTATGGCTACACCTTC.

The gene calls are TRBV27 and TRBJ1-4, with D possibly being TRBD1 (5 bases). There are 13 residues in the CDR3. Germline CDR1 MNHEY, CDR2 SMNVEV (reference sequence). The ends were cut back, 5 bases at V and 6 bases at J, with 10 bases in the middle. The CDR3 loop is CASSRQGDEKLFF. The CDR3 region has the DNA TGTGCCAGCAGTCGGCAGGGCGATGAAAAACTGTTTTTT.

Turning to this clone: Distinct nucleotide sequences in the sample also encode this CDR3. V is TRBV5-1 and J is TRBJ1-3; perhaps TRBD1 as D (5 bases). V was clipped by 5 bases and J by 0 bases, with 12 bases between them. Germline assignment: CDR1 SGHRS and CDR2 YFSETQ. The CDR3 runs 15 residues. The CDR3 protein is CASSWDDSSGNTIYF. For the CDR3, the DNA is TGCGCCAGCAGTTGGGACGACTCCTCTGGAAACACCATATATTTT.

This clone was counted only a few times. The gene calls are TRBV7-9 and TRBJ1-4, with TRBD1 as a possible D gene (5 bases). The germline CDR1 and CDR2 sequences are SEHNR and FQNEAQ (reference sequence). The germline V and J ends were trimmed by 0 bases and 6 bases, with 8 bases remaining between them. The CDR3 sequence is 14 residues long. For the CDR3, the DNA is TGTGCCAGCAGCTTAGCAGGAGGGGATGAAAAACTGTTTTTT. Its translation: CASSLAGGDEKLFF.

The CDR3 nucleotides read TGCGCCAGCAGCGGGACCGCAACCGGGGAGCTGTTTTTT. Translated: CASSGTATGELFF. The genes are TRBV5-1 and TRBJ2-2, with D possibly being TRBD1 or TRBD2 (5 bases each). This CDR3 is 13 amino acids long. The V gene's germline CDR1 is SGHRS and CDR2 YFSETQ. The V end was cut by 4 bases, the J end by 5 bases, with 9 bases between.